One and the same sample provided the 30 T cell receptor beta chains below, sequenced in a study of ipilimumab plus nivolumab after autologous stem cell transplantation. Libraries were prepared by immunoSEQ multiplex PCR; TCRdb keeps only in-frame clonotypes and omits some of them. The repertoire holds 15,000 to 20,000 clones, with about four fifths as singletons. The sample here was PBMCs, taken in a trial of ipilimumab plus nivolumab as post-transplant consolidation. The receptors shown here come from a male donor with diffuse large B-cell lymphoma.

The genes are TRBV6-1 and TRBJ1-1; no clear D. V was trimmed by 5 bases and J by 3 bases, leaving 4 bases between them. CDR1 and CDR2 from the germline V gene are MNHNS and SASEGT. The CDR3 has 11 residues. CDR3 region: CASSIYTEAFF. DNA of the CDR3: TGTGCCAGCAGTATTTACACTGAAGCTTTCTTT.

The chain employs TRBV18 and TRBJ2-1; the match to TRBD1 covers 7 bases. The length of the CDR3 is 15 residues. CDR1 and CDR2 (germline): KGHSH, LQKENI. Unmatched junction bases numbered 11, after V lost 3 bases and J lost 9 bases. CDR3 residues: CASSPQGVRFSEQFF. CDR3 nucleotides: TGTGCCAGCTCACCTCAGGGGGTACGTTTCAGTGAGCAGTTCTTC.

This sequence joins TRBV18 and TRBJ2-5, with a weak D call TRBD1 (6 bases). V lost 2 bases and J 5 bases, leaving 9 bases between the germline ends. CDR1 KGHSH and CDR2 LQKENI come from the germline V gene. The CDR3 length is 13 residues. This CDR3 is CASSPSGAETQYF. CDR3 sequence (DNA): TGTGCCAGCTCACCATCAGGGGCGGAGACCCAGTACTTC.

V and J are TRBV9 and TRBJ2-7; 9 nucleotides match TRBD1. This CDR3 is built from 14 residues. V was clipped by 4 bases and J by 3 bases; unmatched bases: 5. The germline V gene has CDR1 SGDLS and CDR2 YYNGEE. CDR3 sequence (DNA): TGTGCCAGCAGCTACAAGGGACAGGGCTACGAGCAGTACTTC. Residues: CASSYKGQGYEQYF.

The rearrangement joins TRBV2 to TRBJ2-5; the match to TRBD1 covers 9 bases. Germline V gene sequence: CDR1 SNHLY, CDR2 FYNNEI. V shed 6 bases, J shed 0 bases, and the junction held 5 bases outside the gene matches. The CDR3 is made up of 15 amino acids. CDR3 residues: CASRSDRGDQETQYF. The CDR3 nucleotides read TGTGCCAGCAGGTCTGACAGGGGGGACCAAGAGACCCAGTACTTC.

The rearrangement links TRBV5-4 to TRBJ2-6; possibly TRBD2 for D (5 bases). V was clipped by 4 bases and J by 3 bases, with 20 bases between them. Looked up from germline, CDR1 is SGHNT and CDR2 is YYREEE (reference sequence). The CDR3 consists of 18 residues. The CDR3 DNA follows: TGTGCCAGCAGCCCCCGGGGAGCGAGCCGTGGTGGGGCCAACGTCCTGACTTTC. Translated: CASSPRGASRGGANVLTF. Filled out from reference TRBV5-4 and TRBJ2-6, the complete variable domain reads ETGVTQSPTHLIKTRGQQVTLRCSSQSGHNTVSWYQQALGQGPQFIFQYYREEENGRGNFPPRFSGLQFPNYSSELNVNALELDDSALYLCASSPRGASRGGANVLTFGAGSRLTVL.

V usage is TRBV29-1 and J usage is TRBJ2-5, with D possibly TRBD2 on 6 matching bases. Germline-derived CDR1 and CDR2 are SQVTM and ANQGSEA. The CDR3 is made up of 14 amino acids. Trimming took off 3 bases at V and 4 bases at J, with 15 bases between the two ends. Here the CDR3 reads CSVDAGLRLETQYF. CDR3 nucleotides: TGCAGCGTTGACGCGGGGTTGCGGTTAGAGACCCAGTACTTC. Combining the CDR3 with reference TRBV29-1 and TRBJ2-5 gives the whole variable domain SAVISQKPSRDICQRGTSLTIQCQVDSQVTMMFWYRQQPGQSLTLIATANQGSEATYESGFVIDKFPISRPNLTFSTLTVSNMSPEDSSIYLCSVDAGLRLETQYFGPGTRLLVL.

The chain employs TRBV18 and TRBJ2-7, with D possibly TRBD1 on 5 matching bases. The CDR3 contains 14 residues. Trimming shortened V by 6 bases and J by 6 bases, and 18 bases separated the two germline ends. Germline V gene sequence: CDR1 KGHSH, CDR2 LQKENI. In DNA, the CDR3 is TGTGCCAGCTCTCTAGGACCCTTTCAGGGCGAGCAGTACTTC. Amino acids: CASSLGPFQGEQYF.

CDR3 bases: TGTGCCAGTAGTATTCTCGGTCAGGGGATCGAAGCTTTCTTT. It specifies CASSILGQGIEAFF. The chain carries TRBV19 and TRBJ1-1; possibly TRBD1 for D (6 bases). Germline CDR1 LNHDA, CDR2 SQIVND (reference sequence). Trimming stripped 3 bases from V and 8 bases from J, with 16 bases between. This CDR3 contains 14 residues.

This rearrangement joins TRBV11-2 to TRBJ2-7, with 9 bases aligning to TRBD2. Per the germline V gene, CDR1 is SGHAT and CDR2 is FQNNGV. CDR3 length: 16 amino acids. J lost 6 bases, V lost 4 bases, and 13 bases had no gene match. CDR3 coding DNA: TGTGCCAGCAGCTCCGATGGGGGCGGGGGGGCATTCGAGCAGTACTTC. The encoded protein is CASSSDGGGGAFEQYF. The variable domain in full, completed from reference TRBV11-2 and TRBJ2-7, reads EAGVAQSPRYKIIEKRQSVAFWCNPISGHATLYWYQQILGQGPKLLIQFQNNGVVDDSQLPKDRFSAERLKGVDSTLKIQPAKLEDSAVYLCASSSDGGGGAFEQYFGPGTRLTVT.

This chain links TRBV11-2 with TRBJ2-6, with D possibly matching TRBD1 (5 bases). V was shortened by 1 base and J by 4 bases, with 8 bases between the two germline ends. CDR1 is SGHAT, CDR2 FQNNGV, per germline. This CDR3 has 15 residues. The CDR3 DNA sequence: TGTGCCAGCAGCTTAGGGGGCTCCGGGGCCAACGTCCTGACTTTC. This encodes CASSLGGSGANVLTF.

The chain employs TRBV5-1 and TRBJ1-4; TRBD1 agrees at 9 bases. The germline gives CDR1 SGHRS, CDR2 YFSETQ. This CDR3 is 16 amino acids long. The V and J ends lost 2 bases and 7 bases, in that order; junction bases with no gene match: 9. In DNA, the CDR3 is TGCGCCAGCAGCTTCTCCCCGGGACAGGGAGGTGAAAAACTGTTTTTT. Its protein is CASSFSPGQGGEKLFF. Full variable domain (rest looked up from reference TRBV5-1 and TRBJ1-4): KAGVTQTPRYLIKTRGQQVTLSCSPISGHRSVSWYQQTPGQGLQFLFEYFSETQRNKGNFPGRFSGRQFSNSRSEMNVSTLELGDSALYLCASSFSPGQGGEKLFFGSGTQLSVL.

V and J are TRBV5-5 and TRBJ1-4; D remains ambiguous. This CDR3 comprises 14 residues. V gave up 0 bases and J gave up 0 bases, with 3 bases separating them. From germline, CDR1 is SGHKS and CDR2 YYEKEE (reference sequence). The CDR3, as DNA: TGTGCCAGCAGCTTGGATGCAACTAATGAAAAACTGTTTTTT. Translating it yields CASSLDATNEKLFF. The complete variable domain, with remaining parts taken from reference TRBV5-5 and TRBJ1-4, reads DAGVTQSPTHLIKTRGQQVTLRCSPISGHKSVSWYQQVLGQGPQFIFQYYEKEERGRGNFPDRFSARQFPNYSSELNVNALLLGDSALYLCASSLDATNEKLFFGSGTQLSVL.

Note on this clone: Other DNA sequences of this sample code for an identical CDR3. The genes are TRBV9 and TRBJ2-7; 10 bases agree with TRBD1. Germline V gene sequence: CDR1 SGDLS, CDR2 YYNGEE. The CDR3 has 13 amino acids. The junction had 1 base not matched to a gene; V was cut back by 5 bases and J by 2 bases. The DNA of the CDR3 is TGTGCCAGCAGTGGACAGGGGGCCTACGAGCAGTACTTC. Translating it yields CASSGQGAYEQYF.

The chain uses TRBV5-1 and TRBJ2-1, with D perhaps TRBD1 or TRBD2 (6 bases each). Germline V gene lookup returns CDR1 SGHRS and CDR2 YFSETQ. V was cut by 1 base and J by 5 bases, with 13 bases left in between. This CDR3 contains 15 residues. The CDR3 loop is CASSLSGGHNNEQFF. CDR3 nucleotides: TGCGCCAGCAGCTTGTCTGGGGGGCACAACAATGAGCAGTTCTTC.

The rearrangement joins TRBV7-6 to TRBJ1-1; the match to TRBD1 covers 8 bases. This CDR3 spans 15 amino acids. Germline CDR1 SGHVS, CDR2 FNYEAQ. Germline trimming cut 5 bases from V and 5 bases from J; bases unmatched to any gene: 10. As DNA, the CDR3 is TGTGCCAGCAGCAAAGGACAGGGTGGAAGGACTGAAGCTTTCTTT. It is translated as CASSKGQGGRTEAFF.

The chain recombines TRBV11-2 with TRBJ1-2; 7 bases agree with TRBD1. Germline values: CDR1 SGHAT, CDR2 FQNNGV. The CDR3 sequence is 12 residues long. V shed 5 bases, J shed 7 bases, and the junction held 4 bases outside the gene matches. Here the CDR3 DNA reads TGTGCCAGCAGCCGACAGGGAGGTGGCTACACCTTC. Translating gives CASSRQGGGYTF.

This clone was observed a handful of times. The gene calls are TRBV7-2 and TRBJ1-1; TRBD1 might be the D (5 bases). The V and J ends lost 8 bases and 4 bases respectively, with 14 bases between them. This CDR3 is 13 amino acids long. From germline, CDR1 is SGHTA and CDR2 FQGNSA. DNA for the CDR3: TGTGCCAGCGCCCTGATTGGGGGCACTGAAGCTTTCTTT. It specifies CASALIGGTEAFF.

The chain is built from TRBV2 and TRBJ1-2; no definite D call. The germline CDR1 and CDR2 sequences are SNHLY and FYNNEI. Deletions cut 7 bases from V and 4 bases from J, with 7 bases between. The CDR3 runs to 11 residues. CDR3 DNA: TGTGCCAGCATGGCGGGCTATGGCTACACCTTC. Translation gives CASMAGYGYTF.

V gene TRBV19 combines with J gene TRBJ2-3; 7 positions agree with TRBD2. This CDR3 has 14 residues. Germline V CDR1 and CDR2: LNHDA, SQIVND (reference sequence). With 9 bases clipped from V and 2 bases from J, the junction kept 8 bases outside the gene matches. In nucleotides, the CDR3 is TGTGCCAGCCAGCGGGGACCTTTCACAGATACGCAGTATTTT. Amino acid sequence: CASQRGPFTDTQYF.

CDR3 in amino acids: CASSPTGDYGYTF. CDR3 DNA sequence: TGTGCCAGCAGCCCGACAGGGGACTATGGCTACACCTTC. The rearrangement uses TRBV6-6 and TRBJ1-2; 8 bases align to TRBD1. Germline trimming cut 6 bases from V and 3 bases from J; bases unmatched to any gene: 3. Germline CDR1 MNHNY, CDR2 SVGAGI (reference sequence). The CDR3 length is 13 residues.

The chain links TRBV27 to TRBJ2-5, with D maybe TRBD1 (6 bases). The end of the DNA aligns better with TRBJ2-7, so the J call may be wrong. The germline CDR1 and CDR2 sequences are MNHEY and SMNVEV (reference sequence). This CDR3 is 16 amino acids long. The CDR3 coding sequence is TGTGCCAGCAGTTCCGCCGGGACATCCGGCCCCTACGAGCAGTACTTC. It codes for CASSSAGTSGPYEQYF.

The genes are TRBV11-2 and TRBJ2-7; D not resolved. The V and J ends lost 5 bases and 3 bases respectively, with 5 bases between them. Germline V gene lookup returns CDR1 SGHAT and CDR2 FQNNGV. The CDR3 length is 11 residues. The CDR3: CASSPHYEQYF. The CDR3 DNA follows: TGTGCCAGCAGCCCTCACTACGAGCAGTACTTC. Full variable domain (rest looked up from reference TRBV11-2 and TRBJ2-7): EAGVAQSPRYKIIEKRQSVAFWCNPISGHATLYWYQQILGQGPKLLIQFQNNGVVDDSQLPKDRFSAERLKGVDSTLKIQPAKLEDSAVYLCASSPHYEQYFGPGTRLTVT.

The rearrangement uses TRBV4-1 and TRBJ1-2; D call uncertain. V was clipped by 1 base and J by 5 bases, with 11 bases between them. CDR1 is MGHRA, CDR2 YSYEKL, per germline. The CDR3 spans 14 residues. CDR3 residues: CASSQGRLGYGYTF. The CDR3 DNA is TGCGCCAGCAGCCAAGGTCGGCTGGGGTATGGCTACACCTTC.

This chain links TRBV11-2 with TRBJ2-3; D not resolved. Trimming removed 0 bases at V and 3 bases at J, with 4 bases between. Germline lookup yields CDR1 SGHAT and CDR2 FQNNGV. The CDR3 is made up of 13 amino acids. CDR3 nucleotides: TGTGCCAGCAGCTTAGAAACTACAGATACGCAGTATTTT. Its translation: CASSLETTDTQYF.

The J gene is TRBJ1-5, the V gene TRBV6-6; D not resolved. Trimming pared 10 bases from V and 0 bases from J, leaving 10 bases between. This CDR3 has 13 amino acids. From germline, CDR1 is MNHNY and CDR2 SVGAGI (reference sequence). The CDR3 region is CATRKNSNQPQHF. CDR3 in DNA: TGTGCCACGCGGAAAAATAGCAATCAGCCCCAGCATTTT.

CDR3 region: CASSLGRTRYDRSNQPQHF. CDR3 sequence (DNA): TGTGCCAGCAGCCTAGGCAGGACAAGATACGATCGTAGCAATCAGCCCCAGCATTTT. The rearrangement uses TRBV7-2 and TRBJ1-5; D might be TRBD1 (5 bases). The CDR3 sequence is 19 residues long. Germline V gene sequence: CDR1 SGHTA, CDR2 FQGNSA. V shed 5 bases and J shed 0 bases, with 23 bases lying between them.

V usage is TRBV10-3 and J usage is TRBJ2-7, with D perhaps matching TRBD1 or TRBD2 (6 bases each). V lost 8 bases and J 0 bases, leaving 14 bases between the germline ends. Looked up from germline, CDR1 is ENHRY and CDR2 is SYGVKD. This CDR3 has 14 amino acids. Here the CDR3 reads CAIGRGPSSYEQYF. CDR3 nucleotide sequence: TGTGCCATCGGCCGGGGGCCTAGCTCCTACGAGCAGTACTTC.

The CDR3 here is CASSVFPGGGEGQPQHF. The CDR3 region has the DNA TGTGCCAGCAGTGTATTCCCGGGAGGGGGCGAGGGTCAGCCCCAGCATTTT. This sequence joins TRBV6-1 and TRBJ1-5, with 7 bases that match TRBD1. The CDR3 is made up of 17 amino acids. Germline lookup yields CDR1 MNHNS and CDR2 SASEGT. The J segment lost 6 bases and the V segment lost 4 bases, leaving 15 bases of the junction unmatched.

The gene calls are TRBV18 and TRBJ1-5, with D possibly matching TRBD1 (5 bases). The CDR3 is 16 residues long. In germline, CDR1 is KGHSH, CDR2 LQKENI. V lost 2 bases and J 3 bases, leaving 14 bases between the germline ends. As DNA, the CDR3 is TGTGCCAGCTCACCATTCAGGGATAAGAACAATCAGCCCCAGCATTTT. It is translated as CASSPFRDKNNQPQHF.